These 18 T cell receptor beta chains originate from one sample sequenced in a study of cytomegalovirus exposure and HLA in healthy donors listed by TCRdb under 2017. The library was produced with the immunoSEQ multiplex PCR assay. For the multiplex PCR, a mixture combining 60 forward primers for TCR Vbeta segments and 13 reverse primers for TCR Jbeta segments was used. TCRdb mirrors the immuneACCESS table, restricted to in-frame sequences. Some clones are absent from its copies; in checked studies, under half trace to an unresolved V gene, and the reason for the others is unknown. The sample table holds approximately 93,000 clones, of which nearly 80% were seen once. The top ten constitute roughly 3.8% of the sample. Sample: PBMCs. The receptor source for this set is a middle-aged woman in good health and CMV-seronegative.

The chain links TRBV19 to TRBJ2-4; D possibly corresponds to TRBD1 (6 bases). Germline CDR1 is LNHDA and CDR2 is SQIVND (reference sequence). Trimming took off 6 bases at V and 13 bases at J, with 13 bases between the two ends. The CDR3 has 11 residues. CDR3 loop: CASRLDRNQYF. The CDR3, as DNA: TGTGCCAGTAGGTTAGACAGGAACCAGTACTTC.

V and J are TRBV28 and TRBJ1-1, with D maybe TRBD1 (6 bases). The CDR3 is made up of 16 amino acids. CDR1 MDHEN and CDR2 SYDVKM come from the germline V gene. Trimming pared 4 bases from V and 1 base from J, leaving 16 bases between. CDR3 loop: CASSSGQTEENTEAFF. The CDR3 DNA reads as TGTGCCAGCAGTTCCGGACAGACCGAGGAGAACACTGAAGCTTTCTTT.

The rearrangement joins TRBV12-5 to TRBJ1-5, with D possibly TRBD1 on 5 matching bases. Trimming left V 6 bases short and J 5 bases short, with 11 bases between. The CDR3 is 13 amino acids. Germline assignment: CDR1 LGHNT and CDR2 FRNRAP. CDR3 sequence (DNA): TGTGCTAGTGGAGTTGACAGTTATCAGCCCCAGCATTTT. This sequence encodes CASGVDSYQPQHF.

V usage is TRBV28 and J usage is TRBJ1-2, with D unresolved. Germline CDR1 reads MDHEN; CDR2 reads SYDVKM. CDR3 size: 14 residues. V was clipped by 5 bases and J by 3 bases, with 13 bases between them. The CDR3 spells CASSPPGEYYGYTF. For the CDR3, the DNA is TGTGCCAGCAGTCCCCCCGGGGAGTACTATGGCTACACCTTC.

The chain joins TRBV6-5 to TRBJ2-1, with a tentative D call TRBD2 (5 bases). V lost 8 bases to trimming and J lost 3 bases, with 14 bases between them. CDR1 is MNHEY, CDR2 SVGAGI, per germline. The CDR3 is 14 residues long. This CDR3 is CASQRGWDYNEQFF. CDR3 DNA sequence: TGTGCCAGCCAGAGAGGGTGGGACTACAATGAGCAGTTCTTC.

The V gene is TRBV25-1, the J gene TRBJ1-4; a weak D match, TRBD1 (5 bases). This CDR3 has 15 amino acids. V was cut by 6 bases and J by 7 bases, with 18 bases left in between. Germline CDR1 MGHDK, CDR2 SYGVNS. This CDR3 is CASRETVNWGEKLFF. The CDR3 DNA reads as TGTGCCAGCAGAGAGACAGTCAATTGGGGTGAAAAACTGTTTTTT.

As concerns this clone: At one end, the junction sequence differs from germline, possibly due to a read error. The CDR3 sequence: CASSYPGQGIAPF. CDR3 in DNA: TGTGCCAGCAGTTACCCCGGACAGGGGATAGCCCCCTTC. J is TRBJ1-2 and V is TRBV6-5; TRBD1 matches 9 bases. Germline V gives CDR1 MNHEY, CDR2 SVGAGI. This CDR3 region has 13 residues.

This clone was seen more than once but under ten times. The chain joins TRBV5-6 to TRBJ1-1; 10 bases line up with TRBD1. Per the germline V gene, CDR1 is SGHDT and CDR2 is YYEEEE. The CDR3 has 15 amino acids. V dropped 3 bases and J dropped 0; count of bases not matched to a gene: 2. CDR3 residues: CASSSGTGVNTEAFF. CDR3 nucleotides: TGTGCCAGCAGCTCGGGGACAGGGGTGAACACTGAAGCTTTCTTT.

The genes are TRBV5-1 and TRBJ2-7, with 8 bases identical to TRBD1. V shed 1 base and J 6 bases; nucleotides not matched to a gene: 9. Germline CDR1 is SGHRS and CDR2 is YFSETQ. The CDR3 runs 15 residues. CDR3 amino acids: CASSLRAGGEGEQYF. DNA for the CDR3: TGCGCCAGCAGCTTGCGTGCAGGGGGCGAGGGCGAGCAGTACTTC.

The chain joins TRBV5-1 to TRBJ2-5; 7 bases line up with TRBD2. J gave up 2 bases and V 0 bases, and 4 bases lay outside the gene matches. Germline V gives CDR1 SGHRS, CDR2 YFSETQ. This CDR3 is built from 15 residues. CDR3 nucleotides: TGCGCCAGCAGCTTGGGATCGGGGGGTCAAGAGACCCAGTACTTC. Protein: CASSLGSGGQETQYF.

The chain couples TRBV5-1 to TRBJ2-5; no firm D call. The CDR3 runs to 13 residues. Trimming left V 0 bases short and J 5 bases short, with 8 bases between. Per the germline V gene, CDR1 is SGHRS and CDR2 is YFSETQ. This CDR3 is CASSLASPETQYF. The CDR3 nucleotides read TGCGCCAGCAGCTTGGCTTCCCCGGAGACCCAGTACTTC. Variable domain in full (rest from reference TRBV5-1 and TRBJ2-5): KAGVTQTPRYLIKTRGQQVTLSCSPISGHRSVSWYQQTPGQGLQFLFEYFSETQRNKGNFPGRFSGRQFSNSRSEMNVSTLELGDSALYLCASSLASPETQYFGPGTRLLVL.

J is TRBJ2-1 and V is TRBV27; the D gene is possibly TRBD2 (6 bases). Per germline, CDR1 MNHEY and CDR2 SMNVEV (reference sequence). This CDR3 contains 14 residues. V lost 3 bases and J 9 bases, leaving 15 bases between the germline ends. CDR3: CASSFSLEGTEQFF. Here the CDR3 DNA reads TGTGCCAGCAGTTTTAGTTTGGAGGGGACTGAGCAGTTCTTC.

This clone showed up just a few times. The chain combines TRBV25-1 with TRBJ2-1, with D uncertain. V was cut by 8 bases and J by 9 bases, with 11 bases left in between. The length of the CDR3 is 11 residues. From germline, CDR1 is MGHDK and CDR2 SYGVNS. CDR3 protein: CASSQTVEQFF. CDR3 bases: TGTGCCAGCTCTCAAACAGTTGAGCAGTTCTTC.

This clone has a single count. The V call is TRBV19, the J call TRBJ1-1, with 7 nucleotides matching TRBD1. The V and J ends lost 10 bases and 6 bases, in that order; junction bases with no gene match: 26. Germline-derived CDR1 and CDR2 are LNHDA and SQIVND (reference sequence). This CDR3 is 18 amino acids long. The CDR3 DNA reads TGTGCCATAACGGCCTCAACTGGGGCGACAGGGACGAGGGCTGAAGCTTTCTTT. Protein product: CAITASTGATGTRAEAFF.

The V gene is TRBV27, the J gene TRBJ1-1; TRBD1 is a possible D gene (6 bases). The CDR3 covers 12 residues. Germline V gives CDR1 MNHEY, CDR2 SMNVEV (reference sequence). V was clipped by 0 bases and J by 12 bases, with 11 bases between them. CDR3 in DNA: TGTGCCAGCAGTTTATCAAGGGGGAGAACTTTCTTT. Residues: CASSLSRGRTFF.

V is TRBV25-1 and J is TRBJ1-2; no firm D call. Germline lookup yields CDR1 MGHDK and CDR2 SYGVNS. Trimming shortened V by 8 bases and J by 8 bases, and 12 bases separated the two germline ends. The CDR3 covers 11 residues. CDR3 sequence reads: CASLNLKGYTF. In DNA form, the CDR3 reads TGTGCCAGCCTAAACCTCAAGGGCTACACCTTC.

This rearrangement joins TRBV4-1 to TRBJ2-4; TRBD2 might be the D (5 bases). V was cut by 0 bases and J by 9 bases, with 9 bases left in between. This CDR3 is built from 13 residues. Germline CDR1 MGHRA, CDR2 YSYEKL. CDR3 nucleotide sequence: TGCGCCAGCAGCCAAGACCGGGATAGCATTCAGTACTTC. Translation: CASSQDRDSIQYF.

The CDR3 DNA sequence: TGTGCCTGGAGTTCGGACAGGGACAATGAGCAGTTCTTC. Its translation: CAWSSDRDNEQFF. The V and J genes are TRBV30 and TRBJ2-1; 8 bases align to TRBD1. The germline CDR1 and CDR2 sequences are GTSNPN and SVGIG (reference sequence). After removal of 2 bases from V and 5 bases from J, the junction contained 2 bases not matched to a gene. This CDR3 is built from 13 residues.